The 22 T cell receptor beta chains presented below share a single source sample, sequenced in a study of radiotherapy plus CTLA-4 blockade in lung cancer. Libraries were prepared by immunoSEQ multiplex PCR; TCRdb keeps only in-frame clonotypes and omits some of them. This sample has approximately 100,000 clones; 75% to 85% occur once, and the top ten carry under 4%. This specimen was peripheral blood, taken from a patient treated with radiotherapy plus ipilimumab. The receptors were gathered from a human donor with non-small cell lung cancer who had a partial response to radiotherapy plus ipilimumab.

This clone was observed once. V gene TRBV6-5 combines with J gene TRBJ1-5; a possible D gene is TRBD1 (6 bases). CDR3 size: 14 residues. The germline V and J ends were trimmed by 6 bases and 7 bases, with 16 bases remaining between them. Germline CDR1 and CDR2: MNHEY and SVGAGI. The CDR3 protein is CASRGTRGSQPQHF. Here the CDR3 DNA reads TGTGCCAGCAGAGGAACCAGGGGTAGCCAGCCCCAGCATTTT.

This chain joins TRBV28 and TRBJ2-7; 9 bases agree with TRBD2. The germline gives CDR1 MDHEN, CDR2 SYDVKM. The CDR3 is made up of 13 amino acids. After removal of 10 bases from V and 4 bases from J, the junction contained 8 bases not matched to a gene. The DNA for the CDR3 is TGTGCCACTTTAGCGGGAGCTTCATACGAGCAGTACTTC. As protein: CATLAGASYEQYF.

CDR3 DNA: TGTGCCAGCTCACCAAATGCGGGAGGGGGCTACGAGCAGTACTTC. This codes for CASSPNAGGGYEQYF. This chain connects TRBV18 to TRBJ2-7, with 9 bases fitting TRBD2. The trim removed 2 bases at V and 3 bases at J, leaving 5 bases unmatched. The germline CDR1 and CDR2 sequences are KGHSH and LQKENI. CDR3 length: 15 amino acids.

The CDR3, as DNA: TGTGCCAGCAGGGCCGGGACTAGCGGGGTTTTTCCCTACTTC. Residues: CASRAGTSGVFPYF. V and J are TRBV28 and TRBJ2-7, with TRBD2 matching over 13 bases. Looked up from germline, CDR1 is MDHEN and CDR2 is SYDVKM. Germline trimming cut 6 bases from V and 13 bases from J; bases unmatched to any gene: 12. This CDR3 is 14 amino acids long.

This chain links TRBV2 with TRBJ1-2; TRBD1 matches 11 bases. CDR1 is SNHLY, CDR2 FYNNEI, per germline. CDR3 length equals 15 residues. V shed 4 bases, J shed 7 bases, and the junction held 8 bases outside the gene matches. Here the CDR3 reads CASSGRDRGLAGYTF. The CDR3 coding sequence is TGTGCCAGCAGTGGAAGGGACAGGGGGTTAGCTGGCTACACCTTC.

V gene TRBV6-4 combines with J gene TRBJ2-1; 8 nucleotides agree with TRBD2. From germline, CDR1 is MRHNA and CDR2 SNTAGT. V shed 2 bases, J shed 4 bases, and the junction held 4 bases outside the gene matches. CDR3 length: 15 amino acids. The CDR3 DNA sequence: TGTGCCAGCAGTGACGGCTCGGGAGGGTACAATGAGCAGTTCTTC. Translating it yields CASSDGSGGYNEQFF.

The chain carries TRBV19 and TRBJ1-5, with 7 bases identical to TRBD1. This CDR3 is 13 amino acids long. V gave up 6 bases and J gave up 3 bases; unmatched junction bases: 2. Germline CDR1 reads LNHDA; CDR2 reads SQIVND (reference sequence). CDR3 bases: TGTGCCAGTAGGGGACAGATCAATCAGCCCCAGCATTTT. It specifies CASRGQINQPQHF.

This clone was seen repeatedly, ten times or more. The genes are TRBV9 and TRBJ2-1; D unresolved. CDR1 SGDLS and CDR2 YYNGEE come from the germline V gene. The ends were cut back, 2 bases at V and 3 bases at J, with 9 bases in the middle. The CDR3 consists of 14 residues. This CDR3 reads CASSVSTVYNEQFF. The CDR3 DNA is TGTGCCAGCAGCGTTTCGACTGTCTACAATGAGCAGTTCTTC.

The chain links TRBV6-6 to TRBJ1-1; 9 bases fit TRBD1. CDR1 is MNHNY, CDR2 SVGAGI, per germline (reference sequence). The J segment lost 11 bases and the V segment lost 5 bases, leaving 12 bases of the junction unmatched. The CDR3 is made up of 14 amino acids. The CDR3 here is CASSMGTGQPRAFF. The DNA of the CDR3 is TGTGCCAGCAGTATGGGGACAGGGCAACCCAGGGCTTTCTTT.

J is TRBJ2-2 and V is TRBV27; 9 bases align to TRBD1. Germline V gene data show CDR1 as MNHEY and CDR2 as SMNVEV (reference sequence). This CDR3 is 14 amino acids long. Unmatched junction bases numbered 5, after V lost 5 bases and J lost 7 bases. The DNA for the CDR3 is TGTGCCAGCAGTATTCTGACAGGGGGCGGGGAGCTGTTTTTT. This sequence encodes CASSILTGGGELFF.

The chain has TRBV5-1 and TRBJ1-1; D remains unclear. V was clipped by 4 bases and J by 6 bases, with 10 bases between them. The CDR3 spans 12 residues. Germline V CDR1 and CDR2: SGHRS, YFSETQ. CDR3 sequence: CASSLGEPEAFF. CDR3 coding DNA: TGCGCCAGCAGCCTGGGAGAACCTGAAGCTTTCTTT.

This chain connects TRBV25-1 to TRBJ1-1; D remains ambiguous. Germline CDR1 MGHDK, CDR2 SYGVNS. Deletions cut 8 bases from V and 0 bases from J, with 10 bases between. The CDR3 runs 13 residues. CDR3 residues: CASRGYLNTEAFF. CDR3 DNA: TGTGCCAGCCGGGGTTACTTGAACACTGAAGCTTTCTTT.

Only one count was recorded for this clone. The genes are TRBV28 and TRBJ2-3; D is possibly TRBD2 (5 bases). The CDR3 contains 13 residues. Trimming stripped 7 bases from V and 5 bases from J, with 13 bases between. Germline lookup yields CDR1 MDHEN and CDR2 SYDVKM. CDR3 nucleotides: TGTGCCAGCAACGGCCTGGGGAGAGATACGCAGTATTTT. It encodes CASNGLGRDTQYF.

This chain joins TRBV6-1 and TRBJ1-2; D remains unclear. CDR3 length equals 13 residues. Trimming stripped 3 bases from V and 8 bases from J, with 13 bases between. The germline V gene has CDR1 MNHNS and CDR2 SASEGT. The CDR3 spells CASSDIPQAGYTF. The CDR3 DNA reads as TGTGCCAGCAGTGATATCCCGCAGGCGGGCTACACCTTC.

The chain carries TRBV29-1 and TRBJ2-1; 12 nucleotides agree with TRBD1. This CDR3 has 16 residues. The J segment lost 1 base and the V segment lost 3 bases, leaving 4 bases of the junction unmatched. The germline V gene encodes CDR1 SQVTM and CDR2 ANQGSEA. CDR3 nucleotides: TGCAGCGTTGAGGGGACAGGGGGCAAATCCTACAATGAGCAGTTCTTC. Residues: CSVEGTGGKSYNEQFF.

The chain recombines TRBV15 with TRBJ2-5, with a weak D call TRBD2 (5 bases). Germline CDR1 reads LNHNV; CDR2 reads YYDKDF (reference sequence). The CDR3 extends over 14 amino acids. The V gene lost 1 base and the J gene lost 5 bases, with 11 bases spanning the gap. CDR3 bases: TGTGCCACCAGCAGAGCCGGGGAATTGGAGACCCAGTACTTC. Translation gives CATSRAGELETQYF.

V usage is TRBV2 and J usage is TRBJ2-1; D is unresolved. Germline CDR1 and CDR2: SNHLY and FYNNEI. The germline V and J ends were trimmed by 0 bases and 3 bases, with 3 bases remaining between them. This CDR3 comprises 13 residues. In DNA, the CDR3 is TGTGCCAGCAGTGAAGCCCACTACAATGAGCAGTTCTTC. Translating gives CASSEAHYNEQFF.

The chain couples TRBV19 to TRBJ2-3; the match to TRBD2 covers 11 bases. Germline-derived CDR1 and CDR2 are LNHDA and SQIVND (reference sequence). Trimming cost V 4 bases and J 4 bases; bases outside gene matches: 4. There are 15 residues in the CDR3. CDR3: CASSTLAGAADTQYF. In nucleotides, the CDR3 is TGTGCCAGTAGTACACTAGCGGGAGCGGCAGATACGCAGTATTTT. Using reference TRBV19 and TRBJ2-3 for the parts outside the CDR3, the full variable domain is DGGITQSPKYLFRKEGQNVTLSCEQNLNHDAMYWYRQDPGQGLRLIYYSQIVNDFQKGDIAEGYSVSREKKESFPLTVTSAQKNPTAFYLCASSTLAGAADTQYFGPGTRLTVL.

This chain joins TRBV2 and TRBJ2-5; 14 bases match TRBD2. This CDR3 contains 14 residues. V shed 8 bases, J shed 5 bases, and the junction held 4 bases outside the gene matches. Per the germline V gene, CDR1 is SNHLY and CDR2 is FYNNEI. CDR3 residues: CASGRTSGRETQYF. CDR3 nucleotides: TGTGCCAGCGGTAGGACTAGCGGGAGGGAGACCCAGTACTTC.

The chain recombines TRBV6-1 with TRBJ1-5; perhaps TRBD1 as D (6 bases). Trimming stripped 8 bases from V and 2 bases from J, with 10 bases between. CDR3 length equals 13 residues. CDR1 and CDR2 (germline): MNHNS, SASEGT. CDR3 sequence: CASGGGGNQPQHF. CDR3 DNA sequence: TGTGCCAGCGGAGGGGGGGGCAATCAGCCCCAGCATTTT.

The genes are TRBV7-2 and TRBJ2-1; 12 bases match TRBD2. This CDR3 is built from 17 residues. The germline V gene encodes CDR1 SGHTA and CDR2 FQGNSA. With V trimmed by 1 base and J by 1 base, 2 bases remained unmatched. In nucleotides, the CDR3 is TGTGCCAGCAGCTTAGTTGGGACTAGCGGGTCCTACAATGAGCAGTTCTTC. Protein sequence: CASSLVGTSGSYNEQFF.

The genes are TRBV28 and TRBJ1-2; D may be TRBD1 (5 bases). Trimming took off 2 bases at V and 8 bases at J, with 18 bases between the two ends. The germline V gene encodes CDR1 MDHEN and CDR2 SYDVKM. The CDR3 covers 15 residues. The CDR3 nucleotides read TGTGCCAGCAGTTTAAGTGGCGGCAGGGTACGGGGCTACACCTTC. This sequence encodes CASSLSGGRVRGYTF.